The 11 T cell receptor beta chains below were found in one sample sequenced in a study of cytomegalovirus exposure and HLA in healthy donors. This table comes from immunoSEQ multiplex PCR, and its TCRdb copy is limited to in-frame clones, with some not included. This sample has 150,000 to 250,000 clones, with approximately 78% found just once. Material: PBMCs. All receptors derive from a woman aged 30 to 39 in good health and CMV-seronegative.

V and J are TRBV4-1 and TRBJ1-4; a weak D match, TRBD1 (5 bases). V was cut by 1 base and J by 10 bases, with 19 bases left in between. Looked up from germline, CDR1 is MGHRA and CDR2 is YSYEKL. The CDR3 has 16 amino acids. The CDR3 nucleotides read TGCGCCAGCAGCCAAGGGAGGCCAGGGAGGTGGGGAAAACTGTTTTTT. It translates to CASSQGRPGRWGKLFF.

The CDR3 spells CASSPAETGLTYEQYF. The CDR3 region has the DNA TGTGCCAGTAGCCCCGCCGAGACAGGGCTAACCTACGAGCAGTACTTC. The V and J genes are TRBV19 and TRBJ2-7; the match to TRBD1 covers 7 bases. Germline assignment: CDR1 LNHDA and CDR2 SQIVND (reference sequence). The CDR3 has 16 amino acids. Losses at the gene ends were 6 bases for V and 2 bases for J; bases not matched to a gene: 13.

The CDR3, as DNA: TGTGCCAGCAGACTCCGGGACAGGGGGGGCACTGAAGCTTTCTTT. This translates into CASRLRDRGGTEAFF. This rearrangement joins TRBV6-5 to TRBJ1-1; 11 bases are a match to TRBD1. This CDR3 has 15 amino acids. J lost 4 bases, V lost 6 bases, and 7 bases had no gene match. Germline assignment: CDR1 MNHEY and CDR2 SVGAGI.

This chain uses TRBV18 with TRBJ2-7; 7 positions match TRBD2. The germline V gene has CDR1 KGHSH and CDR2 LQKENI. The trim removed 0 bases at V and 4 bases at J, leaving 6 bases unmatched. CDR3 length: 15 amino acids. In DNA, the CDR3 is TGTGCCAGCTCACCACCAGGCGGGAGAGGGTACGAGCAGTACTTC. It yields the protein CASSPPGGRGYEQYF.

The chain recombines TRBV28 with TRBJ2-7; tentative D call: TRBD1 (5 bases). V lost 5 bases, J lost 1 base, and 12 bases lay in between. Germline CDR1 reads MDHEN; CDR2 reads SYDVKM. This CDR3 comprises 14 residues. In nucleotides, the CDR3 is TGTGCCAGCAGTCTCCCCTCAGGGTCCTACGAGCAGTACTTC. Translation: CASSLPSGSYEQYF.

The rearrangement links TRBV29-1 to TRBJ2-3; TRBD2 matches at 10 bases. With 3 bases clipped from V and 10 bases from J, the junction kept 4 bases outside the gene matches. Germline V lookup: CDR1 SQVTM, CDR2 ANQGSEA. The CDR3 totals 12 residues. DNA for the CDR3: TGCAGCGTTGACAGCGGGAGGGTAGCGCAGTATTTT. Its translation is CSVDSGRVAQYF.

A few counts support this clone. V and J are TRBV19 and TRBJ2-1; 7 nucleotides line up with TRBD1. Germline-derived CDR1 and CDR2 are LNHDA and SQIVND (reference sequence). This CDR3 has 13 amino acids. After removal of 2 bases from V and 5 bases from J, the junction contained 0 bases not matched to a gene. The CDR3 coding sequence is TGTGCCAGTAGTATACAGGGGGACAATGAGCAGTTCTTC. Translation: CASSIQGDNEQFF.

DNA for the CDR3: TGCGCCAGCAGCCAAGACAGCTGGTCGGCAGGGGGTAGCAATCAGCCCCAGCATTTT. Protein sequence: CASSQDSWSAGGSNQPQHF. This rearrangement joins TRBV4-1 to TRBJ1-5; TRBD1 matches at 7 bases. Germline V gene data show CDR1 as MGHRA and CDR2 as YSYEKL. This CDR3 comprises 19 residues. V lost 0 bases to trimming and J lost 0 bases; unmatched junction nucleotides: 11.

This clone was seen a single time. The chain joins TRBV4-1 to TRBJ2-7, with 8 bases lining up with TRBD1. From germline, CDR1 is MGHRA and CDR2 YSYEKL. The trim removed 3 bases at V and 3 bases at J, leaving 7 bases unmatched. The CDR3 sequence is 15 residues long. The CDR3 spells CASSHPGQVLYEQYF. The CDR3 region has the DNA TGCGCCAGCAGCCACCCGGGACAGGTCCTCTACGAGCAGTACTTC.

V is TRBV5-1 and J is TRBJ2-3, with D perhaps matching TRBD1 (5 bases). V dropped 4 bases and J dropped 0 bases, with 12 bases sitting between them. Germline values: CDR1 SGHRS, CDR2 YFSETQ. The CDR3 loop spans 15 amino acids. The chain's CDR3 is CASSLQDGSTDTQYF. CDR3 nucleotides: TGCGCCAGCAGCCTACAGGACGGTAGCACAGATACGCAGTATTTT.

J is TRBJ2-1 and V is TRBV5-6, with 9 bases lining up with TRBD1. The germline CDR1 and CDR2 sequences are SGHDT and YYEEEE. This CDR3 spans 13 amino acids. Trimming removed 4 bases from V and 8 bases from J; junction bases left unmatched: 4. This CDR3 is CASSPTGGDEQFF. CDR3 bases: TGTGCCAGCAGCCCTACAGGGGGCGATGAGCAGTTCTTC.